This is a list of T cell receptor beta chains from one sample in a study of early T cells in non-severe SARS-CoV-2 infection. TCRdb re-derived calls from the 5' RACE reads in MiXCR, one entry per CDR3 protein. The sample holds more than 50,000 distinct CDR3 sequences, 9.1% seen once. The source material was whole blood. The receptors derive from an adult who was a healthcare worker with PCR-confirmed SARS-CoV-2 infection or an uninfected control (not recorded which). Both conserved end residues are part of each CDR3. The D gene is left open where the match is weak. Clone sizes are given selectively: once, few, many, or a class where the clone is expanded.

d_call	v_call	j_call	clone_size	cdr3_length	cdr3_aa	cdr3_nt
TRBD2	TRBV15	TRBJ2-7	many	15	CATSSQSGRAYEQYF	TGTGCCACCAGCAGCCAGTCTGGGAGGGCCTACGAGCAGTACTTC
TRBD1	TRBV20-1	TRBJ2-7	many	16	CSARGGYGTGSYEQYF	TGCAGTGCTAGAGGGGGTTATGGGACAGGGTCTTACGAGCAGTACTTC
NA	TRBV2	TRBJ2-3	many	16	CASSENGLLRTDTQYF	TGTGCCAGCAGTGAGAATGGGCTACTCCGCACAGATACGCAGTATTTT
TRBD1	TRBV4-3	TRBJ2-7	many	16	CASSQTLDRVSYEQYF	TGCGCCAGCAGCCAGACACTGGACAGGGTGTCCTACGAGCAGTACTTC
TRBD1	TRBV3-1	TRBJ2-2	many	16	CASSQKTGGYTGELFF	TGTGCCAGCAGCCAAAAAACAGGGGGGTACACCGGGGAGCTGTTTTTT
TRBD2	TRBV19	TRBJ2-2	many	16	CASALAGGMNTGELFF	TGTGCCAGCGCCCTGGCGGGGGGGATGAACACCGGGGAGCTGTTTTTT
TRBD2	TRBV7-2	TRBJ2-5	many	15	CASSLQAGETETQYF	TGTGCCAGCAGCCTCCAAGCGGGAGAAACGGAGACCCAGTACTTC
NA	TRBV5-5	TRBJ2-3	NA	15	CASSFRGPPADTQYF	TGTGCCAGCAGCTTCCGTGGACCTCCGGCGGATACGCAGTATTTT
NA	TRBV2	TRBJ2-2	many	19	CASSLMTGQKSARTGELFF	TGTGCCAGCAGCCTAATGACTGGACAAAAGTCTGCGAGGACCGGGGAGCTGTTTTTT
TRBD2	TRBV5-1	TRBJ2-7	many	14	CASSLQGGTYEQYF	TGCGCCAGCAGCTTGCAGGGAGGGACCTACGAGCAGTACTTC
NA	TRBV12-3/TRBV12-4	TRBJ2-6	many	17	CASSLRDAASGANVLTF	TGTGCCAGCAGTTTGAGGGACGCCGCCTCTGGGGCCAACGTCCTGACTTTC
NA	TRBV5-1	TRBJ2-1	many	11	CASSTDTEQFF	TGCGCCAGCAGTACCGACACTGAGCAGTTCTTC
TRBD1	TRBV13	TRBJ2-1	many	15	CASSYTGGANNEQFF	TGTGCCAGCAGCTACACAGGGGGCGCCAACAATGAGCAGTTCTTC
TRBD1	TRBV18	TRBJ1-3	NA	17	CASSSLPGQGSGNTIYF	TGTGCCAGCTCATCACTCCCGGGACAGGGCTCCGGAAACACCATATATTTT
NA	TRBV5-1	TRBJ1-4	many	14	CASSLGSTNEKLFF	TGCGCCAGCAGCTTGGGATCAACTAATGAAAAACTGTTTTTT
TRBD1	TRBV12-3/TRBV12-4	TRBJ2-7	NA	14	CASSWGQAQSEQYF	TGTGCCAGCAGTTGGGGACAGGCCCAATCCGAGCAGTACTTC
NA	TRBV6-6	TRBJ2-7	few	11	CASSYSGVIVF	TGTGCCAGCAGTTACTCAGGAGTAATTGTCTTC
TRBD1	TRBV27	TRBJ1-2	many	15	CASSLRRDRNYGYTF	TGTGCCAGCAGTTTACGGAGGGACAGAAACTATGGCTACACCTTC
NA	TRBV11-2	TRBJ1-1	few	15	CASSLTGHTNTEAFF	TGTGCCAGCAGCTTGACGGGACACACGAACACTGAAGCTTTCTTT
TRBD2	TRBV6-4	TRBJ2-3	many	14	CASSRLAAADTQYF	TGTGCCAGCAGCCGACTAGCAGCGGCAGATACGCAGTATTTT
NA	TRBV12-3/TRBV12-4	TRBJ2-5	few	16	CASSFPGQKRGETQYF	TGTGCCAGCAGTTTTCCGGGCCAGAAAAGGGGAGAGACCCAGTACTTC
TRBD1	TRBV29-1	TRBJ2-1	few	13	CSARRQGAYEQFF	TGCAGCGCCAGACGACAGGGGGCCTATGAGCAGTTCTTC
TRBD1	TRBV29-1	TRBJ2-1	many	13	CSVGQGAQNEQFF	TGCAGCGTCGGACAGGGGGCTCAGAATGAGCAGTTCTTC
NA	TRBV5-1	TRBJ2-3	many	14	CASSSAGGSDTQYF	TGCGCCAGCAGCTCGGCAGGGGGGTCAGATACGCAGTATTTT
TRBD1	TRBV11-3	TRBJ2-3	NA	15	CASSSGQGRTDTQYF	TGTGCCAGCAGCTCCGGACAGGGGCGGACAGATACGCAGTATTTT
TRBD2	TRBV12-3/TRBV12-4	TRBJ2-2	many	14	CASSPGLESGELFF	TGTGCCAGCAGTCCGGGACTAGAATCCGGGGAGCTGTTTTTT
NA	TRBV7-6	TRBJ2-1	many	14	CASSLRLDYNEQFF	TGTGCCAGCAGCCTGCGGCTAGACTACAATGAGCAGTTCTTC
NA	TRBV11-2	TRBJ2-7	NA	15	CASSLDRQAAYEQYF	TGTGCCAGCAGCTTAGACCGGCAGGCCGCCTACGAGCAGTACTTC
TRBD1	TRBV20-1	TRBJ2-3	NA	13	CSAGRGQADTQYF	TGCAGTGCCGGAAGGGGGCAGGCAGATACGCAGTATTTT
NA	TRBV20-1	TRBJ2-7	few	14	CSARDGLEPYEQYF	TGCAGTGCTAGAGATGGGCTAGAGCCCTACGAGCAGTACTTC
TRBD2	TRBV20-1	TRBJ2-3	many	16	CSARDRLAGEPDTQYF	TGCAGTGCTAGAGATCGTTTAGCGGGAGAGCCAGATACGCAGTATTTT
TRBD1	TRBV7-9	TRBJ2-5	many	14	CASSLGTEQETQYF	TGTGCCAGCAGCCTGGGGACAGAGCAAGAGACCCAGTACTTC
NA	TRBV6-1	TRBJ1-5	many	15	CASSEALVGNQPQHF	TGTGCCAGCAGTGAAGCGCTCGTGGGGAATCAGCCCCAGCATTTT
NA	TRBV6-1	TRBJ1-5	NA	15	CASSEVRVHNQPQHF	TGTGCCAGCAGTGAGGTACGGGTTCACAATCAGCCCCAGCATTTT
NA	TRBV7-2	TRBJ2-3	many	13	CASSFPARDTQYF	TGTGCCAGCAGCTTTCCAGCGAGAGATACGCAGTATTTT
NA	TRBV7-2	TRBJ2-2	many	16	CASSLDLGRNTGELFF	TGTGCCAGCAGCTTAGATCTAGGCAGGAACACCGGGGAGCTGTTTTTT
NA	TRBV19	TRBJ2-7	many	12	CARGLRAYEQYF	TGTGCCAGGGGGCTCCGGGCCTACGAGCAGTACTTC
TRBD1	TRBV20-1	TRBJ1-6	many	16	CSASRDRGYNNSPLHF	TGCAGTGCTTCCCGGGACAGGGGGTATAATAATTCACCCCTCCACTTT
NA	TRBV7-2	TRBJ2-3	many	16	CASSYRNAPVGDTQYF	TGTGCCAGCAGCTACCGCAACGCCCCGGTGGGTGATACGCAGTATTTT
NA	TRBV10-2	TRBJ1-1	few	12	CASSVRGHEAFF	TGCGCCAGCAGTGTGCGGGGACATGAAGCTTTCTTT
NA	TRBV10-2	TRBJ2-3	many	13	CASSFGVPDTQYF	TGCGCCAGCAGTTTCGGGGTTCCAGATACGCAGTATTTT
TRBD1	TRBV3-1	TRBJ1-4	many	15	CASSADRAFNEKLFF	TGTGCCAGCAGCGCCGACAGGGCTTTTAATGAAAAACTGTTTTTT
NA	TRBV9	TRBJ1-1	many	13	CASSSGPGAEAFF	TGTGCCAGCAGCTCGGGACCTGGCGCTGAAGCTTTCTTT
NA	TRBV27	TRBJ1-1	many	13	CASSLLGSTEAFF	TGTGCCAGCAGTTTGTTAGGGAGCACTGAAGCTTTCTTT
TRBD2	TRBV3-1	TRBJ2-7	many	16	CASSSRTSGRVHEQYF	TGTGCCAGCAGCTCCCGGACTAGCGGGAGGGTCCACGAGCAGTACTTC
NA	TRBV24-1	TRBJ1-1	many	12	CATSDAWGGAFF	TGTGCCACCAGTGACGCGTGGGGGGGAGCTTTCTTT
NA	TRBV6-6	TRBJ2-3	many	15	CASRSTTPGTDTQYF	TGTGCCAGCAGGTCCACCACGCCCGGCACAGATACGCAGTATTTT
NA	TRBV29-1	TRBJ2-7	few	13	CSVEDPAGSEQYF	TGCAGCGTTGAAGATCCAGCAGGGTCCGAGCAGTACTTC